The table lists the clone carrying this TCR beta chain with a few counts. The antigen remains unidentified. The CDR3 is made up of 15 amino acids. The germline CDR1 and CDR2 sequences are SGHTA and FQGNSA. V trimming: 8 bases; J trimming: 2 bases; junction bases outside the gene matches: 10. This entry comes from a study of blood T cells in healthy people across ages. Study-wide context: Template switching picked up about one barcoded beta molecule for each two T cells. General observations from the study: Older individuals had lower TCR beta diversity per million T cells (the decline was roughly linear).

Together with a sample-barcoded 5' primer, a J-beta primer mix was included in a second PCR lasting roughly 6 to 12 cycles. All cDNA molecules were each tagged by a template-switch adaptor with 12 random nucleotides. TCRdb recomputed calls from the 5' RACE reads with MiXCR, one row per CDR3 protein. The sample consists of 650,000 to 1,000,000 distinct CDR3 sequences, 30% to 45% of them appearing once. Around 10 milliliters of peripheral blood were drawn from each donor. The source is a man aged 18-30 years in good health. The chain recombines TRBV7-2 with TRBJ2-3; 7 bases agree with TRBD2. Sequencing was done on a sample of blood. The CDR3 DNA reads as TGTGCCAGCCGTGTGGGAGGGATTAACACAGATACGCAGTATTTT. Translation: CASRVGGINTDTQYF.